The entry below gives a single T cell receptor (beta chain) sequence along with its context. As yet, its antigen is unknown. This table comes from immunoSEQ multiplex PCR, and its TCRdb copy is limited to in-frame clones, with some not included. Found here are fewer than 80,000 clones, 90% to 95% of them singletons; the top ten hold around 1.7%. The data derive from a study of graft-versus-host responses after intestinal transplantation. Study information: Multivisceral, liver-intestinal, or isolated intestinal transplants were received by the recipients. All of the recipients had induction that used anti-thymocyte globulin, then tacrolimus and steroids for around three years. Study-level points and caveats: GvH clone levels peaked in circulation, and this peak was associated with early post-transplant HvG declines. In recipient marrow, GvH clones were found, and some appeared first in ileum or blood.

The V gene end was trimmed by 4 bases and the J gene end by 0 bases; junction bases not matched to a gene: 6. The CDR3 totals 15 residues. Germline CDR1 SGHNT, CDR2 YYREEE (reference sequence). V and J are TRBV5-4 and TRBJ2-7; 8 bases fit TRBD1. The TCR sequence derives from a human donor who was the organ donor for an intestinal transplant. Source: unstimulated CD8+ T cells sorted from spleen or lymph node cells, taken before transplant. This CDR3 reads CASSQDRGFSYEQYF. The CDR3 DNA sequence: TGTGCCAGCAGCCAAGACAGGGGTTTCTCCTACGAGCAGTACTTC.